Following are 17 T cell receptor beta chains from one sample sequenced in a study of T cells in Graves' hyperthyroidism and ophthalmopathy. The CDR3 regions of TCR beta were amplified from RNA transcripts. Initially, a first-round RT-PCR of the TCR CDR3 employed the HTBI primer set. TCRdb processed the multiplex PCR reads anew with MiXCR; each CDR3 protein has one entry. The repertoire holds about 270,000 distinct CDR3 sequences, over 12% seen once, with 30% in the top ten. The sequenced sample was blood. These receptors came from a woman in her forties or fifties with Graves' hyperthyroidism that later progressed to Graves' ophthalmopathy.

In this sample, this clonotype turned up many times. The rearrangement uses TRBV2 and TRBJ2-2; possible D gene TRBD2, 5 bases. CDR1 is SNHLY and CDR2 is FYNNEI in the germline V gene. This CDR3 has 15 amino acids. Between the trimmed V and J ends, which lost 5 bases and 6 bases, there was a span of 16 bases. Here the CDR3 reads CASSPGEGRSGELFF. In DNA, the CDR3 is TGTGCCAGCAGTCCCGGAGAGGGCCGGTCCGGGGAGCTGTTTTTT.

V usage is TRBV28 and J usage is TRBJ1-2; D gene ambiguous. The germline V gene encodes CDR1 MDHEN and CDR2 SYDVKM. Trimming removed 6 bases from V and 1 base from J, with 12 bases in between. This CDR3 comprises 14 residues. CDR3 sequence: CASRPMLVNYGYTF. Written as DNA, the CDR3 is TGTGCCAGCAGACCTATGTTAGTTAACTATGGCTACACCTTC.

This clonotype was picked up many times. V and J are TRBV11-2 and TRBJ1-1; D might be TRBD1 (5 bases). This CDR3 spans 12 amino acids. Germline lookup yields CDR1 SGHAT and CDR2 FQNNGV. Trimming pared 9 bases from V and 4 bases from J, leaving 12 bases between. CDR3 sequence reads: CASVWGGTEAFF. The CDR3, as DNA: TGTGCCAGTGTTTGGGGCGGCACTGAAGCTTTCTTT.

V is TRBV6-1 and J is TRBJ1-3; 7 bases map to TRBD1. Trimming cost V 5 bases and J 2 bases; bases outside gene matches: 6. Germline lookup yields CDR1 MNHNS and CDR2 SASEGT. The CDR3 contains 15 residues. DNA of the CDR3: TGTGCCAGCAGTTCTCTCCAGGGGGCTGGAAACACCATATATTTT. This encodes CASSSLQGAGNTIYF.

This clonotype was observed at least ten times. The chain combines TRBV20-1 with TRBJ2-1, with 9 bases fitting TRBD2. The CDR3 loop spans 14 amino acids. V dropped 7 bases and J dropped 1; count of bases not matched to a gene: 5. Germline CDR1 reads DFQATT; CDR2 reads SNEGSKA (reference sequence). In DNA form, the CDR3 reads TGCAGTGGATTTAGCGGGGGTTCCTACAATGAGCAGTTCTTC. Its translation is CSGFSGGSYNEQFF.

V is TRBV11-2 and J is TRBJ1-6; D ambiguous. The CDR3 is 18 amino acids. V lost 1 base, J lost 0 bases, and 13 bases lay in between. Germline V gives CDR1 SGHAT, CDR2 FQNNGV. The CDR3 DNA follows: TGTGCCAGCAGCTTAGTGGACGGCGGGAGCTCCTATAATTCACCCCTCCACTTT. It encodes CASSLVDGGSSYNSPLHF. The full variable domain, with the rest looked up from reference TRBV11-2 and TRBJ1-6, is EAGVAQSPRYKIIEKRQSVAFWCNPISGHATLYWYQQILGQGPKLLIQFQNNGVVDDSQLPKDRFSAERLKGVDSTLKIQPAKLEDSAVYLCASSLVDGGSSYNSPLHFGNGTRLTVT.

This clonotype has at least ten counts. The chain carries TRBV28 and TRBJ1-1; no clear D. Trimming cost V 8 bases and J 0 bases, with 13 bases left between them. CDR1 and CDR2 (germline): MDHEN, SYDVKM. There are 14 residues in the CDR3. For the CDR3, the DNA is TGTGCCAGCGCCTCCCCATTCATGAACACTGAAGCTTTCTTT. It codes for CASASPFMNTEAFF.

This clonotype was observed many times. The chain employs TRBV10-3 and TRBJ2-7, with D unresolved. Germline values: CDR1 ENHRY, CDR2 SYGVKD. CDR3 length: 15 residues. With 0 bases removed from V and 9 bases from J, the gap between germline ends came to 18 bases. The CDR3 protein is CAISESIGAGQRQYF. The CDR3 DNA reads as TGTGCCATCAGTGAGTCGATAGGAGCAGGCCAAAGGCAGTACTTC.

The chain combines TRBV19 with TRBJ2-7, with 7 bases matching TRBD2. CDR3 length equals 13 residues. After removal of 9 bases from V and 3 bases from J, the junction contained 8 bases not matched to a gene. In germline, CDR1 is LNHDA, CDR2 SQIVND (reference sequence). CDR3 protein: CASSWGLNYEQYF. CDR3 DNA sequence: TGTGCCAGCTCCTGGGGACTAAACTACGAGCAGTACTTC.

Points on this clonotype: It may be a read error: a sequence one base away is much more abundant. The CDR3 sequence: CASSGISSPLHF. CDR3 bases: TGTGCCAGCAGTGGAATTAGTTCACCCCTCCACTTT. This chain connects TRBV27 to TRBJ1-6; D is unresolved. Germline V gives CDR1 MNHEY, CDR2 SMNVEV (reference sequence). V dropped 5 bases and J dropped 9 bases, with 8 bases sitting between them. The CDR3 covers 12 residues.

In this sample, this clonotype turned up many times. This rearrangement joins TRBV5-1 to TRBJ2-3; D might be TRBD1 (5 bases). Between the trimmed V and J ends, which lost 4 bases and 4 bases, there was a span of 13 bases. CDR3 size: 14 residues. Germline assignment: CDR1 SGHRS and CDR2 YFSETQ. The CDR3 region is CASSEGQGADTQYF. Written as DNA, the CDR3 is TGCGCCAGCAGCGAAGGGCAGGGCGCAGATACGCAGTATTTT.

There are many counts of this clonotype. The V and J genes are TRBV5-1 and TRBJ2-7; 11 bases agree with TRBD2. Germline loops: CDR1 SGHRS, CDR2 YFSETQ. Trimming took 2 bases from V and 4 from J; bases not matched to a gene: 5. This CDR3 is 15 amino acids long. DNA for the CDR3: TGCGCCAGCAGCTTACTAGCGGGAGTTGAGTACGAGCAGTACTTC. It is translated as CASSLLAGVEYEQYF.

This clonotype came up many times. CDR3 in DNA: TGTGCCAGCAGCTCAACAGGGGAGGGCACTGAAGCTTTCTTT. Amino acid sequence: CASSSTGEGTEAFF. The chain couples TRBV28 to TRBJ1-1; TRBD1 aligns across 7 bases. Germline values: CDR1 MDHEN, CDR2 SYDVKM. The CDR3 runs to 14 residues. J gave up 4 bases and V 6 bases, and 8 bases lay outside the gene matches.

The genes are TRBV20-1 and TRBJ2-7; the D gene is possibly TRBD2 (7 bases). The CDR3 is 15 residues long. With 1 base removed from V and 1 base from J, the gap between germline ends came to 14 bases. CDR1 and CDR2 (germline): DFQATT, SNEGSKA (reference sequence). The CDR3 protein is CSARGGGGRSYEQYF. For the CDR3, the DNA is TGCAGTGCTAGAGGGGGGGGCGGGAGATCCTACGAGCAGTACTTC.

J is TRBJ1-1 and V is TRBV5-1, with TRBD1 identical over 8 bases. V was pared by 4 bases and J by 1 base, with 3 bases of the junction left unmatched. The CDR3 covers 14 residues. Germline V gene lookup returns CDR1 SGHRS and CDR2 YFSETQ. The CDR3 is CASSIGQGNTEAFF. The DNA of the CDR3 is TGCGCCAGCAGCATAGGACAGGGGAACACTGAAGCTTTCTTT.

This clonotype was recorded at least ten times. The chain joins TRBV5-6 to TRBJ2-5; perhaps D is TRBD1 or TRBD2 (5 bases each). CDR3 size: 17 residues. The V gene lost 0 bases and the J gene lost 5 bases, with 20 bases spanning the gap. Per the germline V gene, CDR1 is SGHDT and CDR2 is YYEEEE. Written as DNA, the CDR3 is TGTGCCAGCAGCTTGGGTTATGGGGGAGCGGCGGAGGAGACCCAGTACTTC. Translated: CASSLGYGGAAEETQYF.

In this sample, this clonotype turned up many times. This chain joins TRBV15 and TRBJ2-7, with 8 nucleotides matching TRBD1. The germline V gene has CDR1 LNHNV and CDR2 YYDKDF (reference sequence). The V and J ends lost 0 bases and 7 bases, in that order; junction bases with no gene match: 11. This CDR3 contains 16 residues. The CDR3 DNA reads TGTGCCACCAGCAGAGATCGTCCAGGGGGCTTGGGGGAGCAGTACTTC. Amino acid sequence: CATSRDRPGGLGEQYF.